Given below is one TCR beta chain in context. Germline CDR1 reads LNHDA; CDR2 reads SQIVND (reference sequence). The CDR3 length is 13 residues. Trimming removed 4 bases from V and 3 bases from J, with 6 bases in between. Repertoires were generated with immunoSEQ multiplex PCR, while TCRdb's copy carries only in-frame clones and drops some. This table holds about 90,000 clones, approximately 92% found once. This sample was included in a study of blood T cell repertoires in COVID-19. The sequence came from a woman aged 60-75 years with active COVID-19. The sequencing input was peripheral blood. This chain links TRBV19 with TRBJ1-4, with no clear D. The CDR3 spells CASSSQANEKLFF. The CDR3 bases are TGTGCCAGTAGTAGTCAGGCTAATGAAAAACTGTTTTTT. The variable domain in full, with the rest retrieved from reference TRBV19 and TRBJ1-4, is DGGITQSPKYLFRKEGQNVTLSCEQNLNHDAMYWYRQDPGQGLRLIYYSQIVNDFQKGDIAEGYSVSREKKESFPLTVTSAQKNPTAFYLCASSSQANEKLFFGSGTQLSVL.